Below are 29 T cell receptor beta chains sequenced from a single sample in a study of T cell repertoires in cytomegalovirus infection. TCRdb re-called the reads through MiXCR, storing one row per CDR3 protein. The sample holds 650,000 to 850,000 distinct CDR3 sequences, 25% to 30% seen once. No cognate antigen is known for these TCRs. Specimen: cultured CD8+ T cells from PBMCs, collected from culture after CMV antigen stimulation. The receptors derive from a human donor in good health (CMV status not recorded). Some clones in this sample may be carry-over from other donors' samples.

CDR3 residues: CASNPGTSNTEAFF. CDR3 sequence (DNA): TGTGCCAGTAACCCCGGGACATCCAACACTGAAGCTTTCTTT. The rearrangement links TRBV11-3 to TRBJ1-1, with a possible D match to TRBD1 (6 bases). Germline V gene lookup returns CDR1 SGHNT and CDR2 YENEEA. The CDR3 sequence is 14 residues long. V was cut by 9 bases and J by 2 bases, with 16 bases left in between.

This clonotype was counted between two and nine times. The chain uses TRBV19 and TRBJ1-1; a possible D gene is TRBD1 (5 bases). Deletions cut 8 bases from V and 6 bases from J, with 10 bases between. The germline CDR1 and CDR2 sequences are LNHDA and SQIVND (reference sequence). The CDR3 spans 11 residues. CDR3 loop: CASEWGSEAFF. The CDR3 DNA sequence: TGTGCCAGTGAATGGGGGTCTGAAGCTTTCTTT.

This clonotype was recorded at least ten times. V and J are TRBV20-1 and TRBJ2-7; TRBD2 matches at 11 bases. This CDR3 spans 15 amino acids. Unmatched junction bases numbered 12, after V lost 5 bases and J lost 6 bases. Germline CDR1 and CDR2: DFQATT and SNEGSKA (reference sequence). The CDR3 DNA is TGCAGTGCTGAATTGACTAGCGGGGTAACTCGCGAGCAGTACTTC. The encoded protein is CSAELTSGVTREQYF.

This clonotype was observed a few times. The CDR3 DNA reads TGTGCCACCAGCAGAGCAGGAGGCGCCATTCAGTACTTC. Encoded protein: CATSRAGGAIQYF. The chain uses TRBV15 and TRBJ2-4, with D possibly TRBD2 on 5 matching bases. V gave up 1 base and J gave up 9 bases, with 10 bases separating them. CDR1 LNHNV and CDR2 YYDKDF come from the germline V gene (reference sequence). This CDR3 spans 13 amino acids.

This clonotype has just a few counts. The chain links TRBV10-3 to TRBJ1-1; unclear D gene. Germline-derived CDR1 and CDR2 are ENHRY and SYGVKD. The CDR3 contains 15 residues. Trimming pared 0 bases from V and 0 bases from J, leaving 8 bases between. The CDR3 is CAISESLLMNTEAFF. The CDR3 DNA reads TGTGCCATCAGTGAGTCGTTACTCATGAACACTGAAGCTTTCTTT.

This clonotype has a handful of counts. V and J are TRBV7-9 and TRBJ2-7; D may be TRBD1 or TRBD2 (7 bases each). Germline V gene data show CDR1 as SEHNR and CDR2 as FQNEAQ (reference sequence). The CDR3 loop spans 15 amino acids. Trimming removed 5 bases from V and 5 bases from J, with 19 bases in between. CDR3 sequence (DNA): TGTGCCAGCAGCGGACAGGTGCGGGGGTTCAACGAGCAGTACTTC. Its translation is CASSGQVRGFNEQYF.

J is TRBJ2-7 and V is TRBV2, with D unresolved. The germline V gene has CDR1 SNHLY and CDR2 FYNNEI. Trimming removed 3 bases at V and 6 bases at J, with 12 bases between. The CDR3 spans 13 residues. For the CDR3, the DNA is TGTGCCAGCAGTGAGTCTTGGCAACTCGAGCAGTACGTC. It specifies CASSESWQLEQYV.

This clonotype was seen more than once but under ten times. This chain links TRBV12-3 or TRBV12-4 with TRBJ2-3, with 9 bases lining up with TRBD2. The CDR3 contains 15 residues. V shed 3 bases and J 7 bases; nucleotides not matched to a gene: 8. CDR3 region: CASSFPGLASNTQYF. The DNA of the CDR3 is TGTGCCAGCAGTTTTCCGGGACTAGCATCAAATACGCAGTATTTT.

Notes on this clonotype: This may arise from a read error, as a much more abundant clone is one base away. The chain links TRBV7-9 to TRBJ1-5; D unclear. The CDR3 runs 14 residues. CDR1 SEHNR and CDR2 FQNEAQ come from the germline V gene (reference sequence). The CDR3 nucleotides read TGTGCCAGCAGCCCCGCCGGGGTCAATCAGCCCCGGCATTTT. This gives the protein CASSPAGVNQPRHF.

This clonotype was counted many times. This rearrangement joins TRBV7-6 to TRBJ1-2, with a weak D call TRBD1 (5 bases). From germline, CDR1 is SGHVS and CDR2 FNYEAQ. CDR3 length equals 12 residues. Trimming stripped 10 bases from V and 4 bases from J, with 13 bases between. The CDR3 loop reads CATGGGGYGYTF. CDR3 in DNA: TGTGCCACCGGGGGGGGTGGCTATGGCTACACCTTC.

In this sample, this clonotype turned up a few times. The V gene is TRBV27, the J gene TRBJ1-1, with D unresolved. Trimming left V 4 bases short and J 0 bases short, with 9 bases between. The CDR3 runs 14 residues. Germline CDR1 and CDR2: MNHEY and SMNVEV (reference sequence). The CDR3, as DNA: TGTGCCAGCAGTTCTCTTGCCCTGAACACTGAAGCTTTCTTT. Encoded protein: CASSSLALNTEAFF.

The V and J genes are TRBV20-1 and TRBJ2-6; possibly TRBD1 or TRBD2 for D (7 bases each). CDR1 and CDR2 (germline): DFQATT, SNEGSKA (reference sequence). This CDR3 contains 18 residues. Trimming removed 6 bases at V and 1 base at J, with 22 bases between. The CDR3 here is CSALLGPGGGSGANVLTF. The CDR3 region has the DNA TGCAGTGCCCTTTTGGGCCCAGGGGGGGGTTCTGGGGCCAACGTCCTGACTTTC.

The CDR3 protein is CASSQLIFPTFNSPLHF. The CDR3 coding sequence is TGCGCCAGCAGCCAATTAATCTTCCCGACTTTCAATTCACCCCTCCACTTT. The genes are TRBV4-1 and TRBJ1-6; no firm D call. Germline-derived CDR1 and CDR2 are MGHRA and YSYEKL. CDR3 length: 17 residues. The ends were cut back, 2 bases at V and 7 bases at J, with 18 bases in the middle.

This clonotype was picked up many times. The chain couples TRBV18 to TRBJ1-1; 8 bases line up with TRBD1. Unmatched junction bases numbered 3, after V lost 4 bases and J lost 8 bases. From germline, CDR1 is KGHSH and CDR2 LQKENI. CDR3 length equals 12 residues. The chain's CDR3 is CASSLRDREAFF. CDR3 DNA sequence: TGTGCCAGCTCACTCCGGGACAGGGAAGCTTTCTTT.

The V call is TRBV18, the J call TRBJ1-5; D may be TRBD1 (6 bases). The CDR3 runs 17 residues. Germline V CDR1 and CDR2: KGHSH, LQKENI. V lost 3 bases and J lost 6, with 21 bases in between. CDR3 coding DNA: TGTGCCAGCTCACCGAGGCCAGGGGACACCGGTTTTCAGCCCCAGCATTTT. Translating it yields CASSPRPGDTGFQPQHF.

This clonotype was seen just once. A much larger clone differs from this one at a single base, so this may be a read error. The chain recombines TRBV7-6 with TRBJ2-1; D unresolved. Germline V gene lookup returns CDR1 SGHVS and CDR2 FNYEAQ. CDR3 size: 17 residues. The CDR3 DNA sequence: TGTGCCAGCAGCTTAACCGGTAACGTTGCTTCCTACAATAAGCAGTTCTTC. This encodes CASSLTGNVASYNKQFF.

This clonotype was observed at least ten times. V gene TRBV12-3 or TRBV12-4 combines with J gene TRBJ1-5; D is possibly TRBD1 (5 bases). V was cut by 3 bases and J by 7 bases, with 7 bases left in between. The CDR3 extends over 12 amino acids. The CDR3 coding sequence is TGTGCCAGCAGTTTTTGGGACCAGCCCCAGCATTTT. The encoded protein is CASSFWDQPQHF.

CDR3 nucleotide sequence: TGTGCCAGCAGTTTATGGTTTGTCCTAGGGTCGGGGAACACTGAAGCTTTCTTT. This translates into CASSLWFVLGSGNTEAFF. The chain couples TRBV28 to TRBJ1-1; no reliable D call. This CDR3 region has 18 residues. CDR1 is MDHEN, CDR2 SYDVKM, per germline. V dropped 0 bases and J dropped 1 base, with 18 bases sitting between them.

The V call is TRBV19, the J call TRBJ1-1, with D uncertain. The germline CDR1 and CDR2 sequences are LNHDA and SQIVND (reference sequence). There are 11 residues in the CDR3. Deletions cut 11 bases from V and 7 bases from J, with 14 bases between. CDR3: CACEYRFEAFF. CDR3 coding DNA: TGTGCCTGTGAGTATCGGTTTGAAGCTTTCTTT.

The rearrangement uses TRBV6-2 or TRBV6-3 and TRBJ2-1; 9 bases agree with TRBD2. The germline CDR1 and CDR2 sequences are MNHEY and SVGEGT. The CDR3 loop spans 17 amino acids. The V and J ends lost 4 bases and 4 bases, in that order; junction bases with no gene match: 11. As DNA, the CDR3 is TGTGCCAGCAGTTCGATTCCCCCTAGCGGGGCTTACAATGAGCAGTTCTTC. This encodes CASSSIPPSGAYNEQFF.

The chain uses TRBV5-6 and TRBJ2-1, with TRBD1 identical over 8 bases. Germline CDR1 reads SGHDT; CDR2 reads YYEEEE. The V and J ends lost 6 bases and 1 base, in that order; junction bases with no gene match: 6. The CDR3 covers 15 residues. The CDR3 loop reads CASKQDRDSYNEQFF. The CDR3 DNA reads TGTGCCAGCAAACAGGACAGGGATTCCTACAATGAGCAGTTCTTC.

V usage is TRBV19 and J usage is TRBJ1-2, with 8 bases that match TRBD1. V trimming: 1 base; J trimming: 4 bases; junction bases outside the gene matches: 8. The CDR3 has 16 amino acids. Per germline, CDR1 LNHDA and CDR2 SQIVND (reference sequence). As DNA, the CDR3 is TGTGCCAGTAGTATAGCGCAGGGGGCTTGGATCTATGGCTACACCTTC. Its translation: CASSIAQGAWIYGYTF.

This clonotype was found a few times. This chain links TRBV27 with TRBJ1-5, with D uncertain. The germline gives CDR1 MNHEY, CDR2 SMNVEV (reference sequence). This CDR3 is built from 15 residues. The ends were cut back, 8 bases at V and 0 bases at J, with 14 bases in the middle. CDR3 DNA sequence: TGTGCCAGCTTCCCTTATTTGGGTAGCAATCAGCCCCAGCATTTT. It is translated as CASFPYLGSNQPQHF.

The CDR3 sequence is CASSRGQGASQPQHF. CDR3 sequence (DNA): TGTGCCAGCAGCCGGGGACAGGGGGCGAGTCAGCCCCAGCATTTT. The V and J genes are TRBV13 and TRBJ1-5, with 12 bases identical to TRBD1. The CDR3 sequence is 15 residues long. Germline CDR1 PRHDT, CDR2 FYEKMQ (reference sequence). V shed 5 bases and J 6 bases; nucleotides not matched to a gene: 5.

This rearrangement joins TRBV11-2 to TRBJ1-2; D might be TRBD1 (6 bases). Trimming left V 8 bases short and J 2 bases short, with 15 bases between. The germline CDR1 and CDR2 sequences are SGHAT and FQNNGV. This CDR3 is 14 amino acids long. The CDR3 loop reads CASRRGGRNYGYTF. CDR3 in DNA: TGTGCCAGCCGGAGGGGGGGGCGCAACTATGGCTACACCTTC.

The chain has TRBV6-4 and TRBJ1-1; D remains unclear. Trimming stripped 0 bases from V and 3 bases from J, with 11 bases between. This CDR3 is built from 15 residues. Germline V gives CDR1 MRHNA, CDR2 SNTAGT. This chain's CDR3 is CASSDSRRGYTEAFF. In DNA form, the CDR3 reads TGTGCCAGCAGTGACTCTCGGAGAGGATACACTGAAGCTTTCTTT.

This clonotype was counted a few times. This chain uses TRBV6-2 or TRBV6-3 with TRBJ2-1, with no clear D. V lost 2 bases and J 0 bases, leaving 17 bases between the germline ends. The CDR3 loop spans 18 amino acids. CDR1 and CDR2 (germline): MNHEY, SVGEGT. This chain's CDR3 is CASSYEKWTRSSYNEQFF. The DNA for the CDR3 is TGTGCCAGCAGTTACGAAAAGTGGACCCGGAGCTCCTACAATGAGCAGTTCTTC.

The table lists this clonotype with a few counts. The chain is built from TRBV7-3 and TRBJ2-7; D remains unclear. Per the germline V gene, CDR1 is SGHTA and CDR2 is FQGTGA. Between the trimmed V and J ends, which lost 0 bases and 6 bases, there was a span of 9 bases. This CDR3 region has 13 residues. The CDR3: CASSLTGMGEQYV. CDR3 coding DNA: TGTGCCAGCAGCTTAACAGGGATGGGCGAGCAGTACGTC.

The chain is built from TRBV4-1 and TRBJ2-5; either TRBD1 or TRBD2 may supply D (6 bases each). Germline V gene data show CDR1 as MGHRA and CDR2 as YSYEKL. V shed 0 bases and J shed 5 bases, with 13 bases lying between them. This CDR3 comprises 15 residues. The DNA for the CDR3 is TGCGCCAGCAGCCAAGAACAGGTGGGGGGCGAGACCCAGTACTTC. Its translation is CASSQEQVGGETQYF.